This T cell receptor beta chain comes out of a study of cytomegalovirus exposure and HLA in healthy donors. Looking at the study overall: A later analysis reported the 100 to 150 validation repertoires used the same platform as the roughly 700 first-cohort repertoires. Points from the study as a whole: Rarity characterized most TCR sequences, yet some public TCRs appeared in many donors.

Profiling relied on immunoSEQ multiplex PCR, and the TCRdb table lists in-frame clones only, not all of them. The sample includes about 150,000 clones, approximately 90% of them seen just once. Germline CDR1 is MNHNS and CDR2 is SASEGT. Trimming took 5 bases from V and 7 from J, leaving 9 bases between them. This CDR3 region has 11 residues. Details on this clone: Its antigen is not known.

The specimen sequenced was PBMCs. The origin of this receptor is a young man in good health and CMV-seropositive. The rearrangement links TRBV6-1 to TRBJ2-7, with D unresolved. DNA for the CDR3: TGTGCCAGCAGTCCACCGGGTGAGCAGTACTTC. Its translation is CASSPPGEQYF.